The 26 T cell receptor beta chains given below trace back to one sample, sequenced in a study of cytotoxic CD8 clonotypes in ibrutinib-treated CLL (dated by TCRdb to the early 2020s). Library preparation used the immunoSEQ multiplex PCR assay. The table comes from immuneACCESS by way of TCRdb, which keeps in-frame sequences with V and J called. Part of the clones is missing from these tables; in studies checked, under half for an unresolved V gene and the rest for unknown reasons. The sample has 130,000 or so clones on record, less than 90% of them singletons. The top ten clonotypes cover less than 4% of the sample. Explained via the paper, the time point label denotes: approximately 2 years on ibrutinib. The sample was PBMCs, taken after 24 months of ibrutinib treatment. These receptors were taken from a human donor with chronic lymphocytic leukemia.

This clone was observed a single time. The J gene is TRBJ2-5, the V gene TRBV27; TRBD2 agrees at 10 bases. The CDR3 contains 14 residues. Germline V gene data show CDR1 as MNHEY and CDR2 as SMNVEV (reference sequence). The trim removed 2 bases at V and 5 bases at J, leaving 2 bases unmatched. The CDR3 DNA follows: TGTGCCAGCAGTTTACAGACTAGCGGGGAGACCCAGTACTTC. Translated: CASSLQTSGETQYF.

The chain recombines TRBV20-1 with TRBJ2-7; D gene ambiguous. Germline CDR1 reads DFQATT; CDR2 reads SNEGSKA (reference sequence). The V and J ends lost 6 bases and 6 bases respectively, with 12 bases between them. This CDR3 is built from 11 residues. CDR3 sequence reads: CSADEYSEQYF. The CDR3 DNA reads TGCAGTGCGGATGAGTATAGCGAGCAGTACTTC.

The chain combines TRBV5-5 with TRBJ1-5, with a tentative D call TRBD1 (5 bases). V lost 2 bases and J 8 bases, leaving 8 bases between the germline ends. Germline CDR1 reads SGHKS; CDR2 reads YYEKEE (reference sequence). The CDR3 has 12 residues. DNA for the CDR3: TGTGCCAGCAGCTTAGGGACGGAGCCCCAGCATTTT. This gives the protein CASSLGTEPQHF.

This sequence joins TRBV4-3 and TRBJ1-2; tentative D call: TRBD1 (5 bases). The germline V gene has CDR1 LGHNA and CDR2 YSLEER. The V gene lost 1 base and the J gene lost 4 bases, with 19 bases spanning the gap. The CDR3 contains 17 residues. The CDR3, as DNA: TGCGCCAGCAGCCAAGGAGGGGCGGGACTAAAGGCCTATGGCTACACCTTC. Amino acid sequence: CASSQGGAGLKAYGYTF.

The chain couples TRBV5-6 to TRBJ2-7, with 8 nucleotides matching TRBD1. There are 14 residues in the CDR3. The germline CDR1 and CDR2 sequences are SGHDT and YYEEEE. The trim removed 4 bases at V and 4 bases at J, leaving 7 bases unmatched. CDR3 DNA sequence: TGTGCCAGCAGCATCGGACAGGGTGTGTACGAGCAGTACTTC. Translating gives CASSIGQGVYEQYF. The full variable domain, in which reference TRBV5-6 and TRBJ2-7 provide the parts outside the CDR3, is DAGVTQSPTHLIKTRGQQVTLRCSPKSGHDTVSWYQQALGQGPQFIFQYYEEEERQRGNFPDRFSGHQFPNYSSELNVNALLLGDSALYLCASSIGQGVYEQYFGPGTRLTVT.

The chain couples TRBV7-2 to TRBJ2-7; 10 bases align to TRBD2. Germline V gene data show CDR1 as SGHTA and CDR2 as FQGNSA. The CDR3 has 17 amino acids. Trimming at V came to 3 bases and at J to 4 bases, leaving 12 bases not matched to a gene. The CDR3 is CASSFRVAGGSKYEQYF. For the CDR3, the DNA is TGTGCCAGCAGCTTTAGGGTAGCGGGGGGCAGTAAGTACGAGCAGTACTTC.

The chain carries TRBV29-1 and TRBJ1-5; 7 bases agree with TRBD1. CDR1 and CDR2 (germline): SQVTM, ANQGSEA. CDR3 length: 13 amino acids. With V trimmed by 4 bases and J by 2 bases, 2 bases remained unmatched. The CDR3 region is CSVAGTGNQPQHF. For the CDR3, the DNA is TGCAGCGTTGCCGGGACAGGCAATCAGCCCCAGCATTTT.

The gene calls are TRBV7-2 and TRBJ1-1; D is ambiguous. This CDR3 contains 14 residues. Germline values: CDR1 SGHTA, CDR2 FQGNSA. Trimming cost V 1 base and J 5 bases, with 11 bases left between them. The CDR3 sequence is CASSLEGGRTEAFF. CDR3 in DNA: TGTGCCAGCAGCTTAGAAGGAGGGAGGACTGAAGCTTTCTTT.

In its sample, this clone was seen once. The chain joins TRBV9 to TRBJ2-7; either TRBD1 or TRBD2 may supply D (5 bases each). Germline lookup yields CDR1 SGDLS and CDR2 YYNGEE. This CDR3 has 16 amino acids. V dropped 0 bases and J dropped 1 base, with 14 bases sitting between them. The CDR3 nucleotides are TGTGCCAGCAGCGTAGAAACGGGGCCTTTATCCTACGAGCAGTACTTC. This encodes CASSVETGPLSYEQYF.

The V call is TRBV6-5, the J call TRBJ2-7; D remains unclear. The V gene's germline CDR1 is MNHEY and CDR2 SVGAGI. V was trimmed by 5 bases and J by 5 bases, leaving 13 bases between them. This CDR3 has 13 residues. CDR3 coding DNA: TGTGCCAGCAGTGAATTTATGGACGACGAGCAGTACTTC. Amino acids: CASSEFMDDEQYF.

The chain couples TRBV6-5 to TRBJ2-7; no reliable D call. The CDR3 has 14 amino acids. CDR1 is MNHEY and CDR2 is SVGAGI in the germline V gene. The germline V and J ends were trimmed by 2 bases and 1 base, with 9 bases remaining between them. DNA for the CDR3: TGTGCCAGCAGTTACGACGGGCCTTCCTACGAGCAGTACTTC. This codes for CASSYDGPSYEQYF.

This clone has just a few counts. The chain combines TRBV10-3 with TRBJ2-2; 7 bases fit TRBD1. Germline lookup yields CDR1 ENHRY and CDR2 SYGVKD. Trimming at V came to 6 bases and at J to 5 bases, leaving 9 bases not matched to a gene. This CDR3 spans 15 amino acids. The CDR3 region has the DNA TGTGCCATCAGGACAGGGTCTTCGGGTACCGGGGAGCTGTTTTTT. The encoded protein is CAIRTGSSGTGELFF.

V usage is TRBV5-4 and J usage is TRBJ1-4; D is possibly TRBD1 (6 bases). The ends were cut back, 5 bases at V and 8 bases at J, with 19 bases in the middle. In germline, CDR1 is SGHNT, CDR2 YYREEE (reference sequence). The CDR3 is made up of 15 amino acids. The CDR3 sequence is CASSRAGGRGEKLFF. The CDR3 region has the DNA TGTGCCAGCAGTCGCGCTGGGGGCAGGGGCGAAAAACTGTTTTTT.

The rearrangement joins TRBV9 to TRBJ1-2, with TRBD1 as a possible D gene (5 bases). CDR3 length: 16 amino acids. Germline loops: CDR1 SGDLS, CDR2 YYNGEE. V gave up 3 bases and J gave up 0 bases, with 15 bases separating them. The CDR3 spells CASSEGHSAANYGYTF. Here the CDR3 DNA reads TGTGCCAGCAGCGAAGGACACAGTGCCGCTAACTATGGCTACACCTTC.

The gene calls are TRBV30 and TRBJ1-6, with a tentative D call TRBD1 (6 bases). Trimming stripped 2 bases from V and 7 bases from J, with 12 bases between. The CDR3 consists of 14 residues. Germline V gives CDR1 GTSNPN, CDR2 SVGIG (reference sequence). CDR3 DNA: TGTGCCTGGAGTCCGGGACAAGTCAATTCACCCCTCCACTTT. Its protein is CAWSPGQVNSPLHF.

V usage is TRBV5-4 and J usage is TRBJ2-5; D unclear. The CDR3 loop spans 12 amino acids. Germline V gene sequence: CDR1 SGHNT, CDR2 YYREEE (reference sequence). With 4 bases removed from V and 0 bases from J, the gap between germline ends came to 4 bases. Here the CDR3 DNA reads TGTGCCAGCAGCAGGTACCAAGAGACCCAGTACTTC. This translates into CASSRYQETQYF.

The chain employs TRBV19 and TRBJ2-5; 7 bases line up with TRBD1. The CDR3 runs 15 residues. Trimming took 5 bases from V and 4 from J; bases not matched to a gene: 10. CDR1 and CDR2 (germline): LNHDA, SQIVND (reference sequence). Written as DNA, the CDR3 is TGTGCCAGTAGTGCCAACCCCCGACAGGGAGAGACCCAGTACTTC. Translated: CASSANPRQGETQYF.

The chain couples TRBV9 to TRBJ2-7; 11 bases align to TRBD1. The CDR3 length is 14 residues. V was clipped by 4 bases and J by 2 bases; unmatched bases: 2. Germline values: CDR1 SGDLS, CDR2 YYNGEE. CDR3 DNA: TGTGCCAGCAGCCGGGGACAGGGGGCCTACGAGCAGTACTTC. It yields the protein CASSRGQGAYEQYF.

V and J are TRBV29-1 and TRBJ2-2, with D possibly being TRBD1 (5 bases). The germline CDR1 and CDR2 sequences are SQVTM and ANQGSEA. V gave up 6 bases and J gave up 7 bases, with 9 bases separating them. The CDR3 is 11 amino acids. In DNA form, the CDR3 reads TGCAGCGTCACAGGCGGCGGGGAGCTGTTTTTT. Translating gives CSVTGGGELFF.

V is TRBV20-1 and J is TRBJ1-1; no clear D. The length of the CDR3 is 11 residues. Germline lookup yields CDR1 DFQATT and CDR2 SNEGSKA (reference sequence). V was shortened by 0 bases and J by 11 bases, with 10 bases between the two germline ends. CDR3 protein: CSAREQVGAFF. The CDR3 coding sequence is TGCAGTGCTAGAGAGCAGGTGGGCGCTTTCTTT.

The chain links TRBV7-2 to TRBJ2-5; D might be TRBD1 (6 bases). Trimming left V 3 bases short and J 5 bases short, with 10 bases between. This CDR3 contains 13 residues. The germline CDR1 and CDR2 sequences are SGHTA and FQGNSA. CDR3 amino acids: CASSLRGSETQYF. For the CDR3, the DNA is TGTGCCAGCAGCTTGAGGGGGTCGGAGACCCAGTACTTC.

V gene TRBV28 combines with J gene TRBJ1-3; D unclear. The ends were cut back, 3 bases at V and 8 bases at J, with 11 bases in the middle. From germline, CDR1 is MDHEN and CDR2 SYDVKM. The CDR3 extends over 13 amino acids. For the CDR3, the DNA is TGTGCCAGCAGTTTGGTCCATCGGGACACCATATATTTT. Translated: CASSLVHRDTIYF.

This rearrangement joins TRBV7-8 to TRBJ2-1; no clear D. Trimming left V 5 bases short and J 4 bases short, with 9 bases between. Germline V gene lookup returns CDR1 SGHVS and CDR2 FQNEAQ. CDR3 length: 13 residues. In DNA, the CDR3 is TGTGCCAGCAGCCCCCTGGATTACAATGAGCAGTTCTTC. Translating gives CASSPLDYNEQFF.

The CDR3 DNA reads TGTGCCAGCAGCCAAGAGGCTACCCCCTCCTACAATGAGCAGTTCTTC. Residues: CASSQEATPSYNEQFF. This sequence joins TRBV4-2 and TRBJ2-1; D is uncertain. The CDR3 length is 16 residues. CDR1 is LGHNA and CDR2 is YNFKEQ in the germline V gene. Between the trimmed V and J ends, which lost 0 bases and 0 bases, there was a span of 9 bases.

The chain carries TRBV9 and TRBJ1-2; no firm D call. CDR3 length equals 13 residues. Between the trimmed V and J ends, which lost 0 bases and 8 bases, there was a span of 11 bases. The V gene's germline CDR1 is SGDLS and CDR2 YYNGEE. CDR3 amino acids: CASSVEYGEGYTF. The CDR3 DNA is TGTGCCAGCAGCGTAGAGTACGGCGAAGGCTACACCTTC.

J is TRBJ1-1 and V is TRBV29-1; 9 positions agree with TRBD1. Germline CDR1 SQVTM, CDR2 ANQGSEA. The CDR3 has 15 amino acids. V trimming: 4 bases; J trimming: 4 bases; junction bases outside the gene matches: 10. The CDR3 reads CSVVDRGSLGTEAFF. As DNA, the CDR3 is TGCAGCGTTGTGGACAGGGGAAGTCTGGGCACTGAAGCTTTCTTT.